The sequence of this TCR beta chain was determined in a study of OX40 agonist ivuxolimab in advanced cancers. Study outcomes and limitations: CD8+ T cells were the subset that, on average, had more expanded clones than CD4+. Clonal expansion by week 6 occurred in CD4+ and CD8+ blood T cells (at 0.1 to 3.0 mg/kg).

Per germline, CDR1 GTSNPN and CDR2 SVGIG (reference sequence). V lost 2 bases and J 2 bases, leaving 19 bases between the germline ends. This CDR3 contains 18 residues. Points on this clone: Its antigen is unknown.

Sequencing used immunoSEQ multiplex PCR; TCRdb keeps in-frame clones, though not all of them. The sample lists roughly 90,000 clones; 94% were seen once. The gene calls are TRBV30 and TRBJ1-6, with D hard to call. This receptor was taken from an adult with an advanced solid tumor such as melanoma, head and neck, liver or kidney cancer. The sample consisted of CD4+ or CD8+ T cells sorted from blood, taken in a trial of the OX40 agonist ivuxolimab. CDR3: CAWSLSEGRTAYNSPLHF. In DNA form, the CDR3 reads TGTGCCTGGAGTCTCTCCGAGGGTCGAACAGCCTATAATTCACCCCTCCACTTT.